This section outlines one T cell receptor beta chain sequence together with its context. What it binds is not known. These data belong to a study of cytomegalovirus exposure and HLA in healthy donors. General observations from the study: For most TCR sequences rarity was the rule, although some public TCRs occurred in many donors.

PCR was performed using 60 Vbeta and 13 Jbeta primers. Clones were read by immunoSEQ multiplex PCR, and TCRdb kept only the in-frame ones, dropping some. The sample holds about 110,000 clones, 69% seen once. The TCR sequence derives from an older woman in good health and CMV-seropositive. The sequencing sample was made of PBMCs.

The CDR3 DNA reads TGCAGCGTTGGCCAGGGGAGAGGGGAAAAACTGTTTTTT. It specifies CSVGQGRGEKLFF. This chain uses TRBV29-1 with TRBJ1-4, with a weak D call TRBD1 (6 bases). Between the trimmed V and J ends, which lost 4 bases and 8 bases, there was a span of 14 bases. This CDR3 contains 13 residues. Germline loops: CDR1 SQVTM, CDR2 ANQGSEA.